These 30 T cell receptor beta chains originate from one sample sequenced in a study of blood T cell repertoires in COVID-19. Sequencing was performed with immunoSEQ multiplex PCR; in TCRdb, only in-frame clones are kept and a portion is missing. The data show about 230,000 clones, 70% to 85% seen once. The source material was peripheral blood. The receptors were sampled from a man in his forties who had recovered from COVID-19.

J is TRBJ2-1 and V is TRBV5-4, with 7 bases that match TRBD2. The CDR3 spans 14 residues. With V trimmed by 4 bases and J by 8 bases, 9 bases remained unmatched. From germline, CDR1 is SGHNT and CDR2 YYREEE (reference sequence). The CDR3 sequence is CASSPRDYLDEQFF. The CDR3 DNA sequence: TGTGCCAGCAGCCCCAGGGACTACTTGGATGAGCAGTTCTTC.

The gene calls are TRBV6-1 and TRBJ2-1, with 9 bases that match TRBD1. CDR3 length: 15 residues. Germline CDR1 is MNHNS and CDR2 is SASEGT. The V and J ends lost 3 bases and 3 bases, in that order; junction bases with no gene match: 3. The CDR3 DNA reads as TGTGCCAGCAGTGACCGGGACAGGGTCTACAATGAGCAGTTCTTC. It translates to CASSDRDRVYNEQFF.

This clone was picked up one time. The chain carries TRBV3-1 (or the pseudogene TRBV3-2) and TRBJ2-7; 9 bases are shared with TRBD2. V lost 1 base and J lost 2; bases outside the gene matches: 6. The CDR3 contains 16 residues. The germline V gene encodes CDR1 LGHDT and CDR2 YNNKEL (reference sequence). The CDR3 spells CASSQGRASGAYEQYF. The CDR3 DNA reads TGTGCCAGCAGCCAAGGGCGGGCTAGCGGGGCCTACGAGCAGTACTTC.

The V call is TRBV12-5, the J call TRBJ2-1; a possible D gene is TRBD1 (6 bases). CDR3 length: 15 residues. Germline CDR1 reads LGHNT; CDR2 reads FRNRAP. Trimming removed 1 base from V and 4 bases from J, with 11 bases in between. Here the CDR3 reads CASGLDRALYNEQFF. For the CDR3, the DNA is TGTGCTAGTGGTTTGGACAGGGCGCTATACAATGAGCAGTTCTTC. Combining the CDR3 with reference TRBV12-5 and TRBJ2-1 gives the whole variable domain DARVTQTPRHKVTEMGQEVTMRCQPILGHNTVFWYRQTMMQGLELLAYFRNRAPLDDSGMPKDRFSAEMPDATLATLKIQPSEPRDSAVYFCASGLDRALYNEQFFGPGTRLTVL.

V is TRBV11-3 and J is TRBJ2-2, with D possibly TRBD2 on 5 matching bases. The germline gives CDR1 SGHNT, CDR2 YENEEA. Trimming stripped 5 bases from V and 10 bases from J, with 17 bases between. The CDR3 has 14 amino acids. CDR3 protein: CASSPRFGSAELFF. Written as DNA, the CDR3 is TGTGCCAGCAGCCCCCGCTTCGGTAGCGCGGAGCTGTTTTTT.

The J gene is TRBJ2-1, the V gene TRBV19; the D gene is possibly TRBD2 (7 bases). Per the germline V gene, CDR1 is LNHDA and CDR2 is SQIVND (reference sequence). This CDR3 is built from 19 residues. Trimming took 0 bases from V and 9 from J, leaving 27 bases between them. The CDR3 DNA reads as TGTGCCAGTAGTATAGACCATCCAAACAGGGCGGGAGCTTCCGGTGAGCAGTTCTTC. It codes for CASSIDHPNRAGASGEQFF.

The chain joins TRBV3-1 (or the pseudogene TRBV3-2) to TRBJ1-2; 8 nucleotides match TRBD1. V gave up 2 bases and J gave up 5 bases; unmatched junction bases: 4. There are 14 residues in the CDR3. CDR1 is LGHDT, CDR2 YNNKEL, per germline (reference sequence). The CDR3 nucleotides are TGTGCCAGCAGCCAAAGGGACAGGCCTTATGGCTACACCTTC. It translates to CASSQRDRPYGYTF.

This clone was observed a single time. The V call is TRBV27, the J call TRBJ1-1; D unclear. Trimming removed 2 bases at V and 7 bases at J, with 8 bases between. The CDR3 covers 12 residues. Looked up from germline, CDR1 is MNHEY and CDR2 is SMNVEV (reference sequence). The CDR3 DNA reads as TGTGCCAGCAGTTTAACCGCGGGTGAAGCTTTCTTT. It yields the protein CASSLTAGEAFF.

CDR3 loop: CAISGPPGQQNTEAFF. CDR3 bases: TGTGCCATCAGTGGACCACCGGGACAGCAGAACACTGAAGCTTTCTTT. The chain employs TRBV10-3 and TRBJ1-1; 7 bases match TRBD1. Trimming at V came to 4 bases and at J to 1 base, leaving 9 bases not matched to a gene. The CDR3 has 16 residues. Germline V gives CDR1 ENHRY, CDR2 SYGVKD.

This clone showed up just once. The chain couples TRBV2 to TRBJ1-5; 9 bases match TRBD1. The CDR3 is made up of 16 amino acids. V gave up 3 bases and J gave up 7 bases; unmatched junction bases: 10. Per germline, CDR1 SNHLY and CDR2 FYNNEI. As DNA, the CDR3 is TGTGCCAGCAGTGATAGTGCCGGGACAGGGTGGCAGCCCCAGCATTTT. Translated: CASSDSAGTGWQPQHF.

The chain recombines TRBV5-1 with TRBJ1-1, with 7 bases matching TRBD1. The CDR3 totals 15 residues. The germline V gene has CDR1 SGHRS and CDR2 YFSETQ. V shed 4 bases, J shed 4 bases, and the junction held 10 bases outside the gene matches. The CDR3 DNA reads TGCGCCAGCAGCCGAGGGACAGTTGGGGGCACTGAAGCTTTCTTT. This encodes CASSRGTVGGTEAFF.

This chain connects TRBV7-9 to TRBJ2-6, with a weak D call TRBD2 (5 bases). This CDR3 is 16 amino acids long. The germline V gene has CDR1 SEHNR and CDR2 FQNEAQ (reference sequence). The V end was cut by 5 bases, the J end by 2 bases, with 13 bases between. For the CDR3, the DNA is TGTGCCAGCAGCAAGACCCCCGGGGCTGGGGCCAACGTCCTGACTTTC. It encodes CASSKTPGAGANVLTF. Using reference TRBV7-9 and TRBJ2-6 for the parts outside the CDR3, the full variable domain is DTGVSQNPRHKITKRGQNVTFRCDPISEHNRLYWYRQTLGQGPEFLTYFQNEAQLEKSRLLSDRFSAERPKGSFSTLEIQRTEQGDSAMYLCASSKTPGAGANVLTFGAGSRLTVL.

This clone was seen only a few times. The chain is built from TRBV7-9 and TRBJ2-1; the match to TRBD2 covers 11 bases. The CDR3 contains 15 residues. Germline values: CDR1 SEHNR, CDR2 FQNEAQ (reference sequence). V lost 5 bases, J lost 8 bases, and 8 bases stayed unmatched. The CDR3 bases are TGTGCCAGCAGCCCGGGACTAGCGGAAGTCGATGAGCAGTTCTTC. It specifies CASSPGLAEVDEQFF.

The J gene is TRBJ1-1, the V gene TRBV10-3; no definite D call. CDR1 is ENHRY and CDR2 is SYGVKD in the germline V gene. The V end was cut by 1 base, the J end by 6 bases, with 9 bases between. The CDR3 consists of 13 residues. In DNA form, the CDR3 reads TGTGCCATCAGTGAGTTAGGAGACCCTGAAGCTTTCTTT. Translation: CAISELGDPEAFF.

The chain couples TRBV5-5 to TRBJ2-7; 11 bases align to TRBD1. CDR1 and CDR2 (germline): SGHKS, YYEKEE (reference sequence). The CDR3 totals 14 residues. Losses at the gene ends were 5 bases for V and 7 bases for J; bases not matched to a gene: 8. Written as DNA, the CDR3 is TGTGCCAGCAGGAAGGACAGGGGGCTTCGGGAGCAGTACTTC. Protein: CASRKDRGLREQYF. The full variable domain, with the rest looked up from reference TRBV5-5 and TRBJ2-7, is DAGVTQSPTHLIKTRGQQVTLRCSPISGHKSVSWYQQVLGQGPQFIFQYYEKEERGRGNFPDRFSARQFPNYSSELNVNALLLGDSALYLCASRKDRGLREQYFGPGTRLTVT.

V usage is TRBV9 and J usage is TRBJ1-2, with a tentative D call TRBD1 (6 bases). Trimming left V 4 bases short and J 2 bases short, with 9 bases between. Germline CDR1 is SGDLS and CDR2 is YYNGEE. CDR3 length: 13 amino acids. The CDR3 loop is CASSTGQNYGYTF. As DNA, the CDR3 is TGTGCCAGCAGCACCGGACAGAACTATGGCTACACCTTC.

V and J are TRBV7-9 and TRBJ2-5; TRBD1 might be the D (6 bases). V dropped 7 bases and J dropped 3 bases, with 12 bases sitting between them. The length of the CDR3 is 13 residues. The germline gives CDR1 SEHNR, CDR2 FQNEAQ (reference sequence). CDR3 DNA sequence: TGTGCCAGCAAAATCTCAGGGGAAGAGACCCAGTACTTC. This encodes CASKISGEETQYF.

V gene TRBV29-1 combines with J gene TRBJ2-3; a possible D gene is TRBD1 (6 bases). Trimming removed 7 bases from V and 2 bases from J, with 19 bases in between. Germline V CDR1 and CDR2: SQVTM, ANQGSEA. The CDR3 has 15 residues. DNA of the CDR3: TGCAGCGGATCCGAACTAGGGGGTTCCACAGATACGCAGTATTTT. This translates into CSGSELGGSTDTQYF.

The chain uses TRBV5-1 and TRBJ1-2; 8 bases line up with TRBD1. Germline V gene sequence: CDR1 SGHRS, CDR2 YFSETQ. This CDR3 is built from 14 residues. Germline trimming cut 3 bases from V and 8 bases from J; bases unmatched to any gene: 9. Here the CDR3 reads CASSWGYTGGGYTF. The CDR3 coding sequence is TGCGCCAGCAGCTGGGGATACACAGGGGGAGGCTACACCTTC.

As to this clone: At one end the junction does not follow the germline gene, possibly because of a read error. The chain employs TRBV19 and TRBJ2-5; TRBD2 matches 9 bases. Germline values: CDR1 LNHDA, CDR2 SQIVND (reference sequence). This CDR3 spans 14 amino acids. DNA for the CDR3: TGTGCCAGTAGGACTAGCGGAATCCAAGAGTCCCAGTACTTC. Translation gives CASRTSGIQESQYF.

Many counts were recorded for this clone. The V and J genes are TRBV20-1 and TRBJ1-2; D ambiguous. In germline, CDR1 is DFQATT, CDR2 SNEGSKA (reference sequence). Trimming shortened V by 3 bases and J by 0 bases, and 17 bases separated the two germline ends. This CDR3 region has 16 residues. The CDR3 sequence: CSASHPTREANYGYTF. DNA for the CDR3: TGCAGTGCTAGTCATCCAACCCGGGAAGCTAACTATGGCTACACCTTC.

The chain joins TRBV12-3 or TRBV12-4 to TRBJ1-2; D gene unclear. Trimming removed 5 bases at V and 3 bases at J, with 4 bases between. This CDR3 is built from 11 residues. The CDR3 loop reads CASSRDYGYTF. The DNA of the CDR3 is TGTGCCAGCAGTCGAGACTATGGCTACACCTTC.

This clone was counted at least ten times. This chain links TRBV28 with TRBJ1-5; D is ambiguous. Germline V CDR1 and CDR2: MDHEN, SYDVKM. V lost 4 bases, J lost 11 bases, and 21 bases lay in between. CDR3 length: 15 amino acids. The DNA for the CDR3 is TGTGCCAGCAGTTCGATCCGACACCACGGTTTGGCCCAGCATTTT. It specifies CASSSIRHHGLAQHF.

The chain carries TRBV6-5 and TRBJ1-3; D gene ambiguous. Germline lookup yields CDR1 MNHEY and CDR2 SVGAGI. This CDR3 comprises 14 residues. V gave up 10 bases and J gave up 0 bases, with 13 bases separating them. For the CDR3, the DNA is TGTGCCACCAACACGATAATCTCTGGAAACACCATATATTTT. As protein: CATNTIISGNTIYF.

The J gene is TRBJ1-5, the V gene TRBV5-5, with TRBD1 matching 7 bases. Trimming took 4 bases from V and 6 from J; bases not matched to a gene: 10. The germline V gene has CDR1 SGHKS and CDR2 YYEKEE (reference sequence). This CDR3 has 15 residues. The CDR3 protein is CASSPQATGLQPQHF. The CDR3 DNA is TGTGCCAGCAGCCCGCAGGCGACAGGGCTTCAGCCCCAGCATTTT.

The genes are TRBV10-3 and TRBJ2-1, with D perhaps TRBD2 (6 bases). From germline, CDR1 is ENHRY and CDR2 SYGVKD. The CDR3 length is 18 residues. The ends were cut back, 0 bases at V and 4 bases at J, with 19 bases in the middle. The CDR3 DNA reads TGTGCCATCAGTGAGTCGCTGGGGAGGACCCAATCGTACAATGAGCAGTTCTTC. As protein: CAISESLGRTQSYNEQFF.

Concerning this clone: Mismatch with germline at one junction end may stem from a read error. The CDR3: CASSLPGLAKVF. The CDR3 nucleotides are TGTGCCAGCAGTTTGCCGGGACTAGCGAAAGTCTTC. This chain connects TRBV27 to TRBJ2-1; 10 positions match TRBD2. Germline lookup yields CDR1 MNHEY and CDR2 SMNVEV (reference sequence). CDR3 length equals 12 residues.

This clone was seen a single time. The chain combines TRBV30 with TRBJ2-4, with D possibly being TRBD1 (5 bases). This CDR3 is 15 amino acids long. V was clipped by 4 bases and J by 1 base, with 14 bases between them. Germline V gene data show CDR1 as GTSNPN and CDR2 as SVGIG (reference sequence). The CDR3: CAWNNRQMAKNIQYF. The CDR3 bases are TGTGCCTGGAACAACCGACAGATGGCCAAAAACATTCAGTACTTC.

The chain couples TRBV6-5 to TRBJ2-1, with 7 bases fitting TRBD2. V was clipped by 3 bases and J by 3 bases; unmatched bases: 5. This CDR3 has 15 residues. Germline V gives CDR1 MNHEY, CDR2 SVGAGI. CDR3 nucleotides: TGTGCCAGCAGTTATCGGGCTAGCGGCTACAATGAGCAGTTCTTC. Encoded protein: CASSYRASGYNEQFF.

The rearrangement uses TRBV7-9 and TRBJ2-1; TRBD2 is a possible D gene (7 bases). This CDR3 has 16 residues. Germline CDR1 reads SEHNR; CDR2 reads FQNEAQ (reference sequence). Trimming took 5 bases from V and 2 from J, leaving 16 bases between them. CDR3 nucleotides: TGTGCCAGCAGCCCGAGGGAGGGGGTGGCCTACAATGAGCAGTTCTTC. This sequence encodes CASSPREGVAYNEQFF.